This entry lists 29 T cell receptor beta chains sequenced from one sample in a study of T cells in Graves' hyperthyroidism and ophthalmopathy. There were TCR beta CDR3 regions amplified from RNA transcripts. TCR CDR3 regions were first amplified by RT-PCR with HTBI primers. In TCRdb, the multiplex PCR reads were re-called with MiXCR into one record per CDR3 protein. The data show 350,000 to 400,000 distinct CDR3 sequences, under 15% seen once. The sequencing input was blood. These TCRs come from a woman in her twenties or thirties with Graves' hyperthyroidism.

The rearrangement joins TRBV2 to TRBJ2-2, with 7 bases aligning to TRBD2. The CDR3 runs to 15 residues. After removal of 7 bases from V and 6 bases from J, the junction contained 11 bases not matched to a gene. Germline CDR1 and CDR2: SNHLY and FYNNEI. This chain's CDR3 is CASNRTEGGAGELFF. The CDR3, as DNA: TGTGCCAGCAACCGAACCGAGGGAGGGGCCGGGGAGCTGTTTTTT. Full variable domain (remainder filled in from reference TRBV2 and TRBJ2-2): EPEVTQTPSHQVTQMGQEVILRCVPISNHLYFYWYRQILGQKVEFLVSFYNNEISEKSEIFDDQFSVERPDGSNFTLKIRSTKLEDSAMYFCASNRTEGGAGELFFGEGSRLTVL.

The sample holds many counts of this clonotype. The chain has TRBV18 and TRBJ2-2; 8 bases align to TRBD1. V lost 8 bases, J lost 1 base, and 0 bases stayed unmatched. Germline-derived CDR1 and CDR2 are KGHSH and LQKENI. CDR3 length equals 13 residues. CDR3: CASGQGNTGELFF. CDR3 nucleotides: TGTGCCAGCGGACAGGGGAACACCGGGGAGCTGTTTTTT.

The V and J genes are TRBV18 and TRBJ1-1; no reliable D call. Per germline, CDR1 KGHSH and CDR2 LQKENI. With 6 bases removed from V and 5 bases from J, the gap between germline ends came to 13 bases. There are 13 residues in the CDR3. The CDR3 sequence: CASSATSSTEAFF. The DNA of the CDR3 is TGTGCCAGCTCCGCCACGTCCTCTACTGAAGCTTTCTTT.

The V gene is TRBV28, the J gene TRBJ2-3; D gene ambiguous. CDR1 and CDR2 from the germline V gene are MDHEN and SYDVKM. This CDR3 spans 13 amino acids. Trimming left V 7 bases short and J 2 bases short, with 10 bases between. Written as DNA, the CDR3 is TGTGCCAGCACCTCCCTGGTCACAGATACGCAGTATTTT. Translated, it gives CASTSLVTDTQYF.

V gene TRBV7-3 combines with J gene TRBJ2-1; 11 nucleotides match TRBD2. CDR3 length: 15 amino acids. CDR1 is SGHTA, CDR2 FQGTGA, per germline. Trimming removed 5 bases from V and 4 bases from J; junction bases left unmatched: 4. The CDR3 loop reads CASSQLAGVYNEQFF. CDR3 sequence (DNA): TGTGCCAGCAGCCAACTAGCGGGAGTGTACAATGAGCAGTTCTTC.

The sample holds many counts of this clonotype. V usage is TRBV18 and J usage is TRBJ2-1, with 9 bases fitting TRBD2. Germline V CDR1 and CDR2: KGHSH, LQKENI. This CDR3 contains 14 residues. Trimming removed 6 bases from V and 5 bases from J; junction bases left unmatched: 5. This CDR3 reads CASSGTSSDNEQFF. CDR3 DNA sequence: TGTGCCAGCTCCGGGACTAGCAGCGACAATGAGCAGTTCTTC.

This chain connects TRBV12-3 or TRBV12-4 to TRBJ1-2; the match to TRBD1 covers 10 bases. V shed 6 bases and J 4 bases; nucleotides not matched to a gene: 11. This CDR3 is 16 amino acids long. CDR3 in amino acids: CASSRGQGIVAYGYTF. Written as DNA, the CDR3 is TGTGCCAGCAGCCGGGGACAGGGGATCGTGGCCTATGGCTACACCTTC.

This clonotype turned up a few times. CDR3 residues: CASSQDRFANYGYTF. DNA for the CDR3: TGTGCCAGCAGCCAGGACAGATTTGCTAACTATGGCTACACCTTC. The V call is TRBV5-5, the J call TRBJ1-2; possibly TRBD1 for D (6 bases). The V end lost 4 bases, the J end lost 0 bases, and 13 bases lay between the germline ends. CDR1 is SGHKS, CDR2 YYEKEE, per germline (reference sequence). The CDR3 runs to 15 residues.

This CDR3 is CASKQLAGGEQFF. The DNA for the CDR3 is TGTGCCAGCAAACAACTAGCGGGAGGCGAGCAGTTCTTC. J is TRBJ2-1 and V is TRBV7-9, with TRBD2 matching 12 bases. Germline V gene sequence: CDR1 SEHNR, CDR2 FQNEAQ (reference sequence). The V gene end was trimmed by 7 bases and the J gene end by 10 bases; junction bases not matched to a gene: 5. This CDR3 contains 13 residues.

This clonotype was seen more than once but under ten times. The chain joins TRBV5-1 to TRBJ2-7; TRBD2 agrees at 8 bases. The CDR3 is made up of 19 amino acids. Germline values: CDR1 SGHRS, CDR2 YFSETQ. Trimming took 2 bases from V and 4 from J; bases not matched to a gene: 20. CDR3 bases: TGCGCCAGCAGCTTAAGGGGACTCCTGGGCGGGAGGATTTCGTACGAGCAGTACTTC. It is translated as CASSLRGLLGGRISYEQYF.

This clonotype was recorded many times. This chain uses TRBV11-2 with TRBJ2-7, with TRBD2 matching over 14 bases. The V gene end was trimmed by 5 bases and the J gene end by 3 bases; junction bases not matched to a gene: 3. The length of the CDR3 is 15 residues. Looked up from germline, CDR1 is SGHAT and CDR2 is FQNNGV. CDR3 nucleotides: TGTGCCAGCAGCGGAGGGACTAGCGGGAGCTACGAGCAGTACTTC. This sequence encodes CASSGGTSGSYEQYF.

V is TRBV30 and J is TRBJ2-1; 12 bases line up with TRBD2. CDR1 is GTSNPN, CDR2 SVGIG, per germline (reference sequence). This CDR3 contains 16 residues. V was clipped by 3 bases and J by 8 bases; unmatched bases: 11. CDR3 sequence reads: CAWRETGTSGFYEQFF. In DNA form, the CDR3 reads TGTGCCTGGAGAGAAACCGGGACTAGCGGGTTTTATGAGCAGTTCTTC.

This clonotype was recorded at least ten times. The CDR3 reads CASSWGVIYEQYF. CDR3 sequence (DNA): TGTGCCAGCAGTTGGGGAGTAATCTACGAGCAGTACTTC. The chain uses TRBV12-3 or TRBV12-4 and TRBJ2-7; possibly TRBD2 for D (5 bases). There are 13 residues in the CDR3. V lost 4 bases to trimming and J lost 3 bases, with 10 bases between them.

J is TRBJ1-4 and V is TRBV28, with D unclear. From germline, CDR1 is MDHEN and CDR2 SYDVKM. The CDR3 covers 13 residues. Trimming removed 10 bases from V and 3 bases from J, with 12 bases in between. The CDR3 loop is CATEGIPNEKLFF. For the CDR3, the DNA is TGTGCCACCGAGGGTATCCCTAATGAAAAACTGTTTTTT.

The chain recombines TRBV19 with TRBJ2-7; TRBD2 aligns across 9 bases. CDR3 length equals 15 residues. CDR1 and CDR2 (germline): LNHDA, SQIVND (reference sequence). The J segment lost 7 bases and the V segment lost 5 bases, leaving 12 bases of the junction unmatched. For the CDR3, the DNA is TGTGCCAGTAGTCCCGGCGGCGGGAGGGCGGAGGAGCAGTACTTC. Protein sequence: CASSPGGGRAEEQYF.

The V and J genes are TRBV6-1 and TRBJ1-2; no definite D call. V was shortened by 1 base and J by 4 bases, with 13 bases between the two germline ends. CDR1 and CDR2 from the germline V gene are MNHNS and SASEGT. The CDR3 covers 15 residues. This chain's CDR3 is CASSEGSGWVYGYTF. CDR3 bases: TGTGCCAGCAGTGAAGGTTCGGGATGGGTCTATGGCTACACCTTC.

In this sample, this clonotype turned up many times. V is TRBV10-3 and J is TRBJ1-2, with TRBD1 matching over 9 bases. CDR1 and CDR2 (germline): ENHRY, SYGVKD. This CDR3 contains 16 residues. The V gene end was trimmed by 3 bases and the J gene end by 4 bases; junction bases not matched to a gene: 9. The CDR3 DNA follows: TGTGCCATCAGTGAAAACAGGGGGCATCAAGGCTATGGCTACACCTTC. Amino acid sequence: CAISENRGHQGYGYTF.

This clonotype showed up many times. DNA of the CDR3: TGCAGTGCTAGCGGGACTACGAAAAACATTCAGTACTTC. As protein: CSASGTTKNIQYF. J is TRBJ2-4 and V is TRBV20-1, with TRBD2 matching over 7 bases. V gave up 3 bases and J gave up 4 bases; unmatched junction bases: 3. Germline CDR1 reads DFQATT; CDR2 reads SNEGSKA (reference sequence). The CDR3 is 13 residues long.

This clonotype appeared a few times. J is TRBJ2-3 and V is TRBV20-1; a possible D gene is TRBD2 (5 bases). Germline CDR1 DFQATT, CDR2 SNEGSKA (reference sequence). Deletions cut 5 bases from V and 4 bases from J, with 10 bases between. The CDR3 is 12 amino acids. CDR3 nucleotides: TGCAGTGCTCCCGGGAACTCAGATACGCAGTATTTT. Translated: CSAPGNSDTQYF.

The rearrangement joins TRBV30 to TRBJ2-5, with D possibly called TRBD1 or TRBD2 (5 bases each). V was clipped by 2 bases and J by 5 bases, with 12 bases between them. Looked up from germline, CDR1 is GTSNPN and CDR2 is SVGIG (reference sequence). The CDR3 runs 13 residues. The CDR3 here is CAWSPGHGETQYF. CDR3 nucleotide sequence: TGTGCCTGGAGTCCGGGGCATGGGGAGACCCAGTACTTC.

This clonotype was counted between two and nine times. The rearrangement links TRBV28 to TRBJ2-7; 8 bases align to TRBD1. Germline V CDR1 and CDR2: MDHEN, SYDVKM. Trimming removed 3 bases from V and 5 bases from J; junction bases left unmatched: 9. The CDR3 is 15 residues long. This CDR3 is CASSFPDRGGDEQYF. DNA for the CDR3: TGTGCCAGCAGTTTCCCTGACAGGGGTGGGGACGAGCAGTACTTC. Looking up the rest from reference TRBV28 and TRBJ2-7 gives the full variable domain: DVKVTQSSRYLVKRTGEKVFLECVQDMDHENMFWYRQDPGLGLRLIYFSYDVKMKEKGDIPEGYSVSREKKERFSLILESASTNQTSMYLCASSFPDRGGDEQYFGPGTRLTVT.

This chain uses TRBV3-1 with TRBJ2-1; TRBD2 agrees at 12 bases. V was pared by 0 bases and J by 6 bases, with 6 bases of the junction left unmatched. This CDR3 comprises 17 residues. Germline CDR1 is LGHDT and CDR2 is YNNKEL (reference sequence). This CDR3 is CASSQDPSGRAGNEQFF. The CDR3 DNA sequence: TGTGCCAGCAGCCAAGATCCTAGCGGGAGGGCCGGCAATGAGCAGTTCTTC.

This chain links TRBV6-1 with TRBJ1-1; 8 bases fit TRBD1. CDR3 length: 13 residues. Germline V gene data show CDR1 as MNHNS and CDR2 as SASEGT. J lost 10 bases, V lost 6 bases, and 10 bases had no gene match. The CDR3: CASRTTDREVAFF. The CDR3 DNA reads TGTGCCAGCAGGACGACGGACAGGGAGGTAGCTTTCTTT.

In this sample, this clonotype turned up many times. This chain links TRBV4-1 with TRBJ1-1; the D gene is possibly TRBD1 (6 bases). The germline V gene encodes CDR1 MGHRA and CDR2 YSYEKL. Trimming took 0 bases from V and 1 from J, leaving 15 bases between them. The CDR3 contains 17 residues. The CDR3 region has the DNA TGCGCCAGCAGCCAAGAGGGGTACGGCAGGGGGAACACTGAAGCTTTCTTT. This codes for CASSQEGYGRGNTEAFF.

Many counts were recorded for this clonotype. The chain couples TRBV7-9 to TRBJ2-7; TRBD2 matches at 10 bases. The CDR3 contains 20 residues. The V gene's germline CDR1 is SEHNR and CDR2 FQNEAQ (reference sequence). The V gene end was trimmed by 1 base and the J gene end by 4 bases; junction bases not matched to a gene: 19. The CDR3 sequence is CASSLVPRFGLAGDRYEQYF. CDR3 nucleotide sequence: TGTGCCAGCAGCTTAGTTCCCCGATTCGGGCTAGCGGGAGACCGATACGAGCAGTACTTC.

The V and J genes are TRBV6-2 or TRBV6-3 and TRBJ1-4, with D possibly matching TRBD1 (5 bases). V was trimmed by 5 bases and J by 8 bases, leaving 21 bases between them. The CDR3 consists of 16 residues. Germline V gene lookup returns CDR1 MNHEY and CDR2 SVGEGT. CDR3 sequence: CASSDDGGGGGEKLFF. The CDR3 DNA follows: TGTGCCAGCAGTGACGACGGGGGGGGTGGAGGAGAAAAACTGTTTTTT.

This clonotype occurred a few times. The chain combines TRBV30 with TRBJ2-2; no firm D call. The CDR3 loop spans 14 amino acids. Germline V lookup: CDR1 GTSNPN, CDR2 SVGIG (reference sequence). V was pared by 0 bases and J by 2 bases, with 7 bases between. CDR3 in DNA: TGTGCCTGGAGTGTTAGGCTCAACACCGGGGAGCTGTTTTTT. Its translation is CAWSVRLNTGELFF.

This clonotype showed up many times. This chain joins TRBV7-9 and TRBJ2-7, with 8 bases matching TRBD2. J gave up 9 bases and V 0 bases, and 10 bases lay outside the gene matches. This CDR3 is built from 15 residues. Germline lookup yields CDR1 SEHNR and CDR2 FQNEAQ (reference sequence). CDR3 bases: TGTGCCAGCAGCTTAGCCAGCGGGAGCAAGATTGTGCAGTACTTC. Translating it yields CASSLASGSKIVQYF.

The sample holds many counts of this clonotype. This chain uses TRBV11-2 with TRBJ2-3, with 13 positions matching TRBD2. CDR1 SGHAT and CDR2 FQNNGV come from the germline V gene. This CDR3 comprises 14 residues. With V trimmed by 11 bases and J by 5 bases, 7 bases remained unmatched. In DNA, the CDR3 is TGTGCCTCGAGGACTAGCGGGAGTATAGATACGCAGTATTTT. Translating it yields CASRTSGSIDTQYF.